Sequencing of this T cell receptor beta chain was carried out in a study of regulatory T cells in long-lasting Graves disease. Arm-PCR of CDR3 regions with iRepertoire HTBI primers generated TCR beta libraries. TCRdb re-called the multiplex PCR reads with MiXCR, one entry per CDR3 protein. The data contain 350,000 to 450,000 distinct CDR3 sequences, more than 13% of them seen just once; the ten biggest clones take up approximately 15%. This CDR3 contains 11 residues. Germline V lookup: CDR1 GTSNPN, CDR2 SVGIG (reference sequence). Time point denoted: newly diagnosed GD, antithyroid drugs for less than 3 months. From RNA extracted from PBMCs, the TCR library was made. Study-wide results and caveats: Sample size was small, which may have lowered accuracy.

This clonotype was seen more than once but under ten times. Antigen: not known. Sequence at one end of the junction differs from germline and may be a read error. This sample also belongs to another study, concerning T cells in Graves' hyperthyroidism and ophthalmopathy. Turning to that study: Stability of Graves' hyperthyroidism was defined as absent ophthalmopathy progression within 18 months. Thyroid ultrasound and orbital computed tomography, with clinical symptoms and serum thyroxine and TRAb, informed diagnoses. RT-PCR in the first round (using the HTBI primer set) targeted the TCR CDR3.

The clonotype originates from a woman aged 25 to 39 with Graves disease. The chain employs TRBV30 and TRBJ1-1; a weak D match, TRBD1 (5 bases). Here the sequenced sample was peripheral blood mononuclear cells (PBMCs), taken at new diagnosis, from a patient treated with antithyroid drugs. The CDR3 DNA reads as TGTGCTGAGGGGTTGGGCACTGAAGCTTCCTTT. This codes for CAEGLGTEASF.